The 3 T cell receptor beta chains in this list originate from one sample, sequenced in a study of Ad26.COV2.S vaccination and SARS-CoV-2 variants. Clones were read by immunoSEQ multiplex PCR, and TCRdb kept only the in-frame ones, dropping some. The sample has 380,000 or so clones; roughly 80% are singletons. As to treatment: some 20 received Ad26.COV2.S at low or high dose, single or two shots; roughly five received placebo; per-sample allocation not given. Sample collection was performed on day 63 after the first vaccine or placebo injection. This material consisted of peripheral blood, taken in a trial of Ad26.COV2.S vaccine versus placebo. These receptors originate from a person between 18 and 60 years old who received the Ad26.COV2.S COVID-19 vaccine or a placebo.

This clone was observed a few times. This chain links TRBV18 with TRBJ2-1; D is undetermined. V was shortened by 2 bases and J by 3 bases, with 11 bases between the two germline ends. Germline V gives CDR1 KGHSH, CDR2 LQKENI. CDR3 length equals 15 residues. The CDR3 loop is CASSPSQRGYNEQFF. The CDR3 nucleotides are TGTGCCAGCTCACCATCCCAGCGAGGCTACAATGAGCAGTTCTTC.

This clone was observed once. The gene calls are TRBV25-1 and TRBJ2-4, with D unresolved. V gave up 3 bases and J gave up 2 bases, with 17 bases separating them. Germline CDR1 is MGHDK and CDR2 is SYGVNS. The CDR3 spans 17 residues. The CDR3 nucleotides are TGTGCCAGCAGTGACAACCTCGCCGGGCCGACCAAAAACATTCAGTACTTC. It specifies CASSDNLAGPTKNIQYF.

This clone was seen more than once but under ten times. The chain joins TRBV1 to TRBJ1-6; the D call in the table, TRBD1, was not verified against the DNA. TRBV1 is flagged as a pseudogene. This CDR3 spans 21 amino acids. CDR3 in amino acids: CTSSQDPSQGRRTGDYSPLHF. CDR3 DNA sequence: TGCACCAGCAGCCAAGATCCAAGCCAAGGGAGGAGGACAGGGGATTATTCACCCCTCCACTTT.